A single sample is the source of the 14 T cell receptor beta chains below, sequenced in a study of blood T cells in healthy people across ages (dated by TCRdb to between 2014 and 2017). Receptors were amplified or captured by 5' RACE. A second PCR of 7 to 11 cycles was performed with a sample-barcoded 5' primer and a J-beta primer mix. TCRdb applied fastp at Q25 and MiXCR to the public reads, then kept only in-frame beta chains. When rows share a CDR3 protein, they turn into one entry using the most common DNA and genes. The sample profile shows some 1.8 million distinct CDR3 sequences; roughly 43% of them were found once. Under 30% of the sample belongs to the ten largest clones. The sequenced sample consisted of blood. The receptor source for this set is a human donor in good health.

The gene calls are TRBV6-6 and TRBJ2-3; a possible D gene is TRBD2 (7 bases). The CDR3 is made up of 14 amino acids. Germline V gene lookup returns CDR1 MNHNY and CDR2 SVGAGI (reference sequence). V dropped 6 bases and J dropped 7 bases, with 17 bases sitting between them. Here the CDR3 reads CASSPIGGPYTQYF. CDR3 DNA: TGTGCCAGCAGCCCAATCGGGGGGCCTTATACGCAGTATTTT.

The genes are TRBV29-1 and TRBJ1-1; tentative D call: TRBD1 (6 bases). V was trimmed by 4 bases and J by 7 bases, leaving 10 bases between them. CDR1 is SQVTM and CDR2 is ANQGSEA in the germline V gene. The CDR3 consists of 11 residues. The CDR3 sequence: CSVGGPFEAFF. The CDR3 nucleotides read TGCAGCGTTGGGGGGCCCTTTGAAGCTTTCTTT.

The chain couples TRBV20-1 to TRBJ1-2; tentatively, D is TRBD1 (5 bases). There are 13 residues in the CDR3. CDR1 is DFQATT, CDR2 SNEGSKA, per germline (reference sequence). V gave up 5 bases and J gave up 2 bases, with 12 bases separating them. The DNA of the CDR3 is TGCAGTGCTGCAGGGTCCCCGAACTATGGCTACACCTTC. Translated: CSAAGSPNYGYTF.

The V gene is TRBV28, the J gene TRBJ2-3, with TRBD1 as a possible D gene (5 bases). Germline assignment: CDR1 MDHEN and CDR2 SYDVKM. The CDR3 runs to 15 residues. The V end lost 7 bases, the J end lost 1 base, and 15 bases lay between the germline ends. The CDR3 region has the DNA TGTGCCAGCACCAGTGGGGCTGCGCGCACAGATACGCAGTATTTT. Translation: CASTSGAARTDTQYF.

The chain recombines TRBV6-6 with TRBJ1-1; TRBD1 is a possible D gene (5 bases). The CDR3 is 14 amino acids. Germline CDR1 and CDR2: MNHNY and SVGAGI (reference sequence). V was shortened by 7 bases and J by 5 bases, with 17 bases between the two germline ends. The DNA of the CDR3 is TGTGCCAGCATTTATCGGGAGGGGTGGACTGAAGCTTTCTTT. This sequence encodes CASIYREGWTEAFF.

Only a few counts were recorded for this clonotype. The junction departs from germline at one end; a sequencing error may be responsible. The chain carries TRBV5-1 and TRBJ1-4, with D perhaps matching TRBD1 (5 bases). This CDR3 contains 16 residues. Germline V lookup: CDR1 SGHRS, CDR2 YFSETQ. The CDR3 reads CASSLKGRDYNEKRFF. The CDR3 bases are TGCGCCAGCAGCTTGAAGGGACGCGACTACAATGAAAAACGGTTTTTT.

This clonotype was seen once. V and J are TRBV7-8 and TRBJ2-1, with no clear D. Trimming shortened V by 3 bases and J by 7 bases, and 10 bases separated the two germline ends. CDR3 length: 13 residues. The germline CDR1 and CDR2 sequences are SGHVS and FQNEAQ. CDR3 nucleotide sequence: TGTGCCAGCAGCTTGTACGGAATAAATGAGCAGTTCTTC. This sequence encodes CASSLYGINEQFF.

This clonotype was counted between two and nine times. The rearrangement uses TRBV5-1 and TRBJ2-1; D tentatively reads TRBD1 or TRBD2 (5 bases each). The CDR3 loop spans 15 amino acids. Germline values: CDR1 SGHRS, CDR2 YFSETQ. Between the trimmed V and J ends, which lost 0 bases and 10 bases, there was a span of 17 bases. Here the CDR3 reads CASSLGHGAGLEQFF. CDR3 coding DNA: TGCGCCAGCAGCTTGGGGCACGGGGCTGGGTTGGAGCAGTTCTTC.

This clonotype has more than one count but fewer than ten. The CDR3 loop reads CASSLGTWRNNEQFF. The CDR3 DNA follows: TGTGCCAGCAGCTTGGGGACGTGGAGGAACAATGAGCAGTTCTTC. V and J are TRBV7-2 and TRBJ2-1; D is possibly TRBD1 or TRBD2 (5 bases each). Trimming stripped 3 bases from V and 5 bases from J, with 14 bases between. This CDR3 comprises 15 residues. Looked up from germline, CDR1 is SGHTA and CDR2 is FQGNSA. Combining the CDR3 with reference TRBV7-2 and TRBJ2-1 gives the whole variable domain GAGVSQSPSNKVTEKGKDVELRCDPISGHTALYWYRQSLGQGLEFLIYFQGNSAPDKSGLPSDRFSAERTGGSVSTLTIQRTQQEDSAVYLCASSLGTWRNNEQFFGPGTRLTVL.

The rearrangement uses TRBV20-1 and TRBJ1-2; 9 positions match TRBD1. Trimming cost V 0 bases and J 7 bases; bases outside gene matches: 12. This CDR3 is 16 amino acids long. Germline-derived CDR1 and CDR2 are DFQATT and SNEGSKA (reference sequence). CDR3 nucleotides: TGCAGTGCTAGAGATGGGACAGGGAGGGGAAAGGTTGGCTACACCTTC. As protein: CSARDGTGRGKVGYTF.

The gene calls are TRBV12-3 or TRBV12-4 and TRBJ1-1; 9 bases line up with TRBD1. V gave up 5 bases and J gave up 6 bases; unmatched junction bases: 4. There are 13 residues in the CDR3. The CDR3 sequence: CASSPDRGSEAFF. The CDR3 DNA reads TGTGCCAGCAGTCCAGACAGGGGGTCTGAAGCTTTCTTT.

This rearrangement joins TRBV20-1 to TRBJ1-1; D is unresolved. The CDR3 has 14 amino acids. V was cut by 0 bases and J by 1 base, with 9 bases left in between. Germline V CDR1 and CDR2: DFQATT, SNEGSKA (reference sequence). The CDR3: CSARDMEGNTEAFF. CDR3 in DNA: TGCAGTGCTAGAGATATGGAGGGGAACACTGAAGCTTTCTTT.

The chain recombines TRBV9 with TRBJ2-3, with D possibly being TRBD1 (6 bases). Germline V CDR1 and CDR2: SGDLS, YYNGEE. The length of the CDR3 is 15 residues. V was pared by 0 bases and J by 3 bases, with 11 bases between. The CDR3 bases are TGTGCCAGCAGCGTAGGGGCAGGGGAAACAGATACGCAGTATTTT. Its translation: CASSVGAGETDTQYF.

CDR3 amino acids: CASSRWLDYEQYF. The CDR3 DNA reads as TGTGCCAGCAGCCGCTGGTTAGACTACGAGCAGTACTTC. V and J are TRBV11-2 and TRBJ2-5; no clear D gene. The DNA end is a closer match to TRBJ2-7, so the J assignment may be wrong. This CDR3 contains 13 residues. Looked up from germline, CDR1 is SGHAT and CDR2 is FQNNGV.